Shown below are 27 T cell receptor beta chains from a single sample sequenced in a study of T-cell reconstitution after alpha-beta-depleted transplantation in children. Unique molecular identifiers were built into the TCRbeta library. TCRdb re-derived calls from the PCR reads in MiXCR, one entry per CDR3 protein. The sample consists of about 200,000 distinct CDR3 sequences, roughly 14% of them appearing once. Source: PBMCs from the stem cell graft donor, taken from the stem cell graft. The receptors were sampled from a human donor who donated a stem cell graft to a child with acute lymphoblastic leukemia.

This clonotype was seen a few times. The chain is built from TRBV20-1 and TRBJ1-5; perhaps TRBD1 as D (6 bases). The CDR3 extends over 17 amino acids. Per germline, CDR1 DFQATT and CDR2 SNEGSKA (reference sequence). V was pared by 2 bases and J by 1 base, with 18 bases between. This CDR3 is CSARRAGAASSNQPQHF. CDR3 nucleotides: TGCAGTGCTAGACGAGCAGGGGCGGCCTCCAGCAATCAGCCCCAGCATTTT.

This clonotype was found many times. This chain links TRBV29-1 with TRBJ2-5; no clear D. This CDR3 has 14 amino acids. Germline loops: CDR1 SQVTM, CDR2 ANQGSEA. V lost 4 bases, J lost 4 bases, and 16 bases lay in between. In nucleotides, the CDR3 is TGCAGCGTTGCAACAGCGACTTACCTAGAGACCCAGTACTTC. Translated, it gives CSVATATYLETQYF.

This clonotype has at least ten counts. The V call is TRBV6-5, the J call TRBJ1-2; D not resolved. Germline lookup yields CDR1 MNHEY and CDR2 SVGAGI. CDR3 length: 13 amino acids. V gave up 0 bases and J gave up 4 bases, with 6 bases separating them. DNA for the CDR3: TGTGCCAGCAGTTACTCGATCATCTATGGCTACACCTTC. Its protein is CASSYSIIYGYTF.

In its sample, this clonotype was seen many times. The chain recombines TRBV4-1 with TRBJ1-1, with D maybe TRBD1 (5 bases). Between the trimmed V and J ends, which lost 0 bases and 1 base, there was a span of 15 bases. CDR3 length: 17 amino acids. Germline loops: CDR1 MGHRA, CDR2 YSYEKL. In DNA, the CDR3 is TGCGCCAGCAGCCAAGATGCCGGGACGGCCCGGAACACTGAAGCTTTCTTT. Protein: CASSQDAGTARNTEAFF.

This clonotype was seen repeatedly, ten times or more. This sequence joins TRBV25-1 and TRBJ2-1, with TRBD2 matching over 13 bases. Trimming removed 1 base from V and 2 bases from J; junction bases left unmatched: 8. Germline lookup yields CDR1 MGHDK and CDR2 SYGVNS. This CDR3 is built from 19 residues. CDR3 sequence (DNA): TGTGCCAGCAGTGAATTGGGGGGACTAGCGGGATCCGCCTACAATGAGCAGTTCTTC. It encodes CASSELGGLAGSAYNEQFF.

A remark on this clonotype: A clone one base away is much larger, so this may be a read error. The chain is built from TRBV5-1 and TRBJ2-1; no reliable D call. CDR1 SGHRS and CDR2 YFSETQ come from the germline V gene. The length of the CDR3 is 12 residues. CDR3 loop: CASSFQNNDQFF. The CDR3 DNA sequence: TGCGCCAGCAGCTTTCAAAACAATGACCAGTTCTTC.

This clonotype was recorded at least ten times. This chain joins TRBV19 and TRBJ1-1; D not resolved. Trimming stripped 9 bases from V and 6 bases from J, with 17 bases between. This CDR3 region has 13 residues. Germline V gene data show CDR1 as LNHDA and CDR2 as SQIVND (reference sequence). The CDR3 region is CASSAAPPAEAFF. CDR3 nucleotide sequence: TGTGCCAGCAGCGCGGCGCCCCCCGCTGAAGCTTTCTTT.

The chain has TRBV10-3 and TRBJ2-3; the D call may be TRBD1 or TRBD2 (5 bases each). The CDR3 length is 19 residues. CDR1 is ENHRY and CDR2 is SYGVKD in the germline V gene. Trimming removed 3 bases at V and 0 bases at J, with 22 bases between. DNA for the CDR3: TGTGCCATCAGTGACCTAGCCGGGGCGGGCTCCCTAAGCACAGATACGCAGTATTTT. Its translation is CAISDLAGAGSLSTDTQYF.

This clonotype has ten or more counts. The chain joins TRBV6-5 to TRBJ1-2, with 9 bases aligning to TRBD1. Germline CDR1 and CDR2: MNHEY and SVGAGI. The CDR3 totals 13 residues. V lost 0 bases and J lost 11; bases outside the gene matches: 4. The CDR3 is CASSYSGTGKYTF. CDR3 DNA: TGTGCCAGCAGTTACTCTGGGACAGGGAAGTACACCTTC.

At least ten counts were recorded for this clonotype. The chain carries TRBV24-1 and TRBJ2-1, with TRBD2 as a possible D gene (5 bases). Trimming cost V 1 base and J 7 bases, with 16 bases left between them. The CDR3 covers 16 residues. The germline CDR1 and CDR2 sequences are KGHDR and SFDVKD. In DNA form, the CDR3 reads TGTGCCACCAGTGATTTTGCGGGTACGGGTTTGAATGAGCAGTTCTTC. Its protein product is CATSDFAGTGLNEQFF.

The table lists this clonotype with many counts. This chain joins TRBV5-5 and TRBJ2-1, with 12 bases identical to TRBD2. Trimming took 0 bases from V and 8 from J; bases not matched to a gene: 3. The CDR3 has 15 residues. From germline, CDR1 is SGHKS and CDR2 YYEKEE (reference sequence). In DNA form, the CDR3 reads TGTGCCAGCAGCTTGGGACTAGCGGGAGTTGATGAGCAGTTCTTC. Amino acid sequence: CASSLGLAGVDEQFF.

Comments on this clonotype: A much larger clone differs from this one at a single base, so this may be a read error. This chain connects TRBV7-6 to TRBJ2-2; no clear D. V was pared by 5 bases and J by 6 bases, with 16 bases between. The CDR3 extends over 15 amino acids. Germline CDR1 SGHVS, CDR2 FNYEAQ. The CDR3 is CASSLRVENAGELFF. The DNA of the CDR3 is TGTGCCAGCAGCCTCCGGGTAGAAAACGCCGGGGAGCTGTTTTTT.

At least ten counts were recorded for this clonotype. V and J are TRBV20-1 and TRBJ1-2; TRBD1 is a possible D gene (5 bases). Germline assignment: CDR1 DFQATT and CDR2 SNEGSKA (reference sequence). V was trimmed by 4 bases and J by 1 base, leaving 13 bases between them. The CDR3 contains 14 residues. Here the CDR3 DNA reads TGCAGTGCTACGGGGCCGCCGATTAACTATGGCTACACCTTC. Translated, it gives CSATGPPINYGYTF.

The chain combines TRBV7-8 with TRBJ2-3, with 13 nucleotides matching TRBD2. Per germline, CDR1 SGHVS and CDR2 FQNEAQ. J was trimmed by 8 bases and V by 5 bases; bases with no gene match: 13. CDR3 length: 17 amino acids. CDR3 DNA sequence: TGTGCCAGCAGCCAGGGACTAGCGGGAACCTTCCACGGTACGCAGTATTTT. Its protein product is CASSQGLAGTFHGTQYF.

J is TRBJ1-1 and V is TRBV7-8; D remains unclear. There are 14 residues in the CDR3. V lost 5 bases, J lost 8 bases, and 18 bases lay in between. Germline V gene data show CDR1 as SGHVS and CDR2 as FQNEAQ. For the CDR3, the DNA is TGTGCCAGCAGCCTGCTCGGCGGCATACGGGAAGCTTTCTTT. Encoded protein: CASSLLGGIREAFF.

This clonotype was counted many times. V usage is TRBV12-3 or TRBV12-4 and J usage is TRBJ2-5; possibly TRBD2 for D (6 bases). This CDR3 spans 13 amino acids. V shed 3 bases and J shed 5 bases, with 10 bases lying between them. CDR3 protein: CASSFRGSETQYF. CDR3 nucleotide sequence: TGTGCCAGCAGTTTTCGGGGGTCTGAGACCCAGTACTTC.

The chain carries TRBV24-1 and TRBJ1-1; TRBD1 aligns across 8 bases. V gave up 5 bases and J gave up 6 bases; unmatched junction bases: 22. Germline CDR1 and CDR2: KGHDR and SFDVKD. The CDR3 is 19 residues long. CDR3 nucleotide sequence: TGTGCCACCAGTGCCACGTCTTTCGACAGGGGAGTTGGGACCTCTGAAGCTTTCTTT. Translation gives CATSATSFDRGVGTSEAFF.

This clonotype has a count of ten or more. The chain links TRBV5-1 to TRBJ1-2; D ambiguous. Germline V CDR1 and CDR2: SGHRS, YFSETQ. Trimming cost V 4 bases and J 5 bases, with 18 bases left between them. The CDR3 totals 15 residues. DNA of the CDR3: TGCGCCAGCAGCCCGGGTTCCTCGGGAGGATATGGCTACACCTTC. Protein: CASSPGSSGGYGYTF.

This clonotype was recorded at least ten times. The J gene is TRBJ2-3, the V gene TRBV20-1; 8 bases are a match to TRBD1. The V gene end was trimmed by 5 bases and the J gene end by 2 bases; junction bases not matched to a gene: 9. This CDR3 comprises 15 residues. Germline loops: CDR1 DFQATT, CDR2 SNEGSKA (reference sequence). DNA for the CDR3: TGCAGTGCTTCCCGGATGGGACAGGCCACAGATACGCAGTATTTT. Translated, it gives CSASRMGQATDTQYF.

This clonotype was observed many times. The CDR3, as DNA: TGCGCCAGCATTCTAGCGGGAGAGGGTCTTAGCACAGATACGCAGTATTTT. It translates to CASILAGEGLSTDTQYF. V usage is TRBV5-1 and J usage is TRBJ2-3; TRBD2 matches at 10 bases. Trimming removed 6 bases from V and 0 bases from J; junction bases left unmatched: 10. Germline V lookup: CDR1 SGHRS, CDR2 YFSETQ. There are 17 residues in the CDR3.

This clonotype has ten or more counts. The chain employs TRBV20-1 and TRBJ2-3, with D possibly matching TRBD2 (6 bases). Deletions cut 4 bases from V and 3 bases from J, with 23 bases between. This CDR3 region has 17 residues. CDR1 is DFQATT, CDR2 SNEGSKA, per germline (reference sequence). CDR3 DNA: TGCAGTGCTATAACGGGCGGGACCTTTATGGGGACAGATACGCAGTATTTT. This sequence encodes CSAITGGTFMGTDTQYF.

This clonotype has at least ten counts. The V and J genes are TRBV20-1 and TRBJ2-7; possible D gene TRBD1, 6 bases. Germline CDR1 and CDR2: DFQATT and SNEGSKA (reference sequence). The CDR3 sequence is 11 residues long. The V end lost 5 bases, the J end lost 6 bases, and 11 bases lay between the germline ends. CDR3 protein: CSAHRESEQYF. The CDR3 region has the DNA TGCAGTGCTCACAGGGAGTCCGAGCAGTACTTC.

This clonotype was counted many times. The chain recombines TRBV3-1 with TRBJ2-1; tentative D call: TRBD2 (5 bases). Germline values: CDR1 LGHDT, CDR2 YNNKEL (reference sequence). Trimming cost V 1 base and J 8 bases, with 12 bases left between them. The CDR3 runs to 14 residues. The CDR3 DNA is TGTGCCAGCAGCCAAGTCCTAGAGGGCGATGAGCAGTTCTTC. This encodes CASSQVLEGDEQFF.

This clonotype was recorded at least ten times. This chain joins TRBV20-1 and TRBJ2-1, with TRBD2 matching 9 bases. Trimming removed 6 bases from V and 10 bases from J; junction bases left unmatched: 16. Germline CDR1 is DFQATT and CDR2 is SNEGSKA (reference sequence). CDR3 length equals 15 residues. CDR3 region: CSASRGGLAGSEQFF. DNA for the CDR3: TGCAGTGCCTCCCGTGGAGGGCTAGCGGGATCAGAGCAGTTCTTC.

The rearrangement uses TRBV20-1 and TRBJ2-7; D may be TRBD1 (7 bases). Germline CDR1 is DFQATT and CDR2 is SNEGSKA (reference sequence). Trimming shortened V by 0 bases and J by 4 bases, and 16 bases separated the two germline ends. The CDR3 is 15 residues long. CDR3 in amino acids: CSARDFTRGEYEQYF. The CDR3 nucleotides are TGCAGTGCTAGAGATTTTACCAGGGGGGAGTACGAGCAGTACTTC.

In this sample, this clonotype turned up many times. The V and J genes are TRBV4-1 and TRBJ2-5; 11 bases line up with TRBD2. The V and J ends lost 4 bases and 1 base, in that order; junction bases with no gene match: 5. CDR3 size: 16 residues. CDR1 MGHRA and CDR2 YSYEKL come from the germline V gene. CDR3: CASSRELAGAQETQYF. The CDR3 DNA follows: TGCGCCAGCAGCCGAGAACTAGCGGGAGCCCAAGAGACCCAGTACTTC.

V and J are TRBV19 and TRBJ1-2; 8 positions agree with TRBD1. Germline V gene sequence: CDR1 LNHDA, CDR2 SQIVND (reference sequence). The CDR3 has 17 residues. With 1 base clipped from V and 2 bases from J, the junction kept 9 bases outside the gene matches. CDR3: CASSIAWDRRPNYGYTF. CDR3 DNA sequence: TGTGCCAGTAGTATAGCATGGGACAGGAGACCAAACTATGGCTACACCTTC.